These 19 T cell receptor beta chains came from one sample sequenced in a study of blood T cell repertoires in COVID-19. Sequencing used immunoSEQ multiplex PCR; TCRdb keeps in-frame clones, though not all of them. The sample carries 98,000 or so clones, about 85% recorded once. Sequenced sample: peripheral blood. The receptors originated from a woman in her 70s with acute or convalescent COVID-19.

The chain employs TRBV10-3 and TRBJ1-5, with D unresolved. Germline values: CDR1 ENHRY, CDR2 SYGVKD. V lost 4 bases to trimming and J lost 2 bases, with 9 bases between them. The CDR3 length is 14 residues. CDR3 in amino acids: CAISGPGGNQPQHF. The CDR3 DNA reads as TGTGCCATCAGTGGCCCCGGGGGCAATCAGCCCCAGCATTTT.

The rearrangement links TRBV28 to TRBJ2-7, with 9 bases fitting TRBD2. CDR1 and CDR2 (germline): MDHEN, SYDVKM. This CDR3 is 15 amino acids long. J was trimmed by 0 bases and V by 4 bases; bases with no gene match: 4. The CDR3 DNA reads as TGTGCCAGCAGTTCGCCGGGACTAGCCTCCTACGAGCAGTACTTC. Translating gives CASSSPGLASYEQYF.

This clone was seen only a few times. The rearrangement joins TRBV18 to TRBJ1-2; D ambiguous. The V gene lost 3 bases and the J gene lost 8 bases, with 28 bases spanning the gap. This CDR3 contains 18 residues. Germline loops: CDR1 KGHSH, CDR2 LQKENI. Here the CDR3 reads CASSPRGPFPPDYYGYTF. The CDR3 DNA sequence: TGTGCCAGCTCACCCCGCGGACCCTTCCCACCCGACTATTACGGCTACACCTTC.

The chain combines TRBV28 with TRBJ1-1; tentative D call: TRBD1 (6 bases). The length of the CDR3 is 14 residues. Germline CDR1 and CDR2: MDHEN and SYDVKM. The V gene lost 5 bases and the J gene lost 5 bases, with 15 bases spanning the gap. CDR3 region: CASSGGQGHTEAFF. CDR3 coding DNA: TGTGCCAGCAGTGGGGGTCAGGGGCATACTGAAGCTTTCTTT.

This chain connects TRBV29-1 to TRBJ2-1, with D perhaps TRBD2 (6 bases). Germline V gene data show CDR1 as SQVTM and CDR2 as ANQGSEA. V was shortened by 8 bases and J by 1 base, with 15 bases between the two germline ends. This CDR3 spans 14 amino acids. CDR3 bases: TGCAGCTCCCGGAGGGCCGGTTCCTACAATGAGCAGTTCTTC. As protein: CSSRRAGSYNEQFF.

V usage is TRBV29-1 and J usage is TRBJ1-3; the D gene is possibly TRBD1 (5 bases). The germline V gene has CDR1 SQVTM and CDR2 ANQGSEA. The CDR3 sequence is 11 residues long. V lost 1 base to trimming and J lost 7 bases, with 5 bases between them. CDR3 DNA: TGCAGCGTTGAAGGGGGCAACACCATATATTTT. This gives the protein CSVEGGNTIYF.

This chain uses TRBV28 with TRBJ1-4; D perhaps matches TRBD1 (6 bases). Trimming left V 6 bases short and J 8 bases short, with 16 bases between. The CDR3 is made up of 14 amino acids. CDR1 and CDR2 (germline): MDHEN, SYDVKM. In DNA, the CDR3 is TGTGCCAGCAGCGCCGGGGGGCGCGGAGAAAAACTGTTTTTT. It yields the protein CASSAGGRGEKLFF.

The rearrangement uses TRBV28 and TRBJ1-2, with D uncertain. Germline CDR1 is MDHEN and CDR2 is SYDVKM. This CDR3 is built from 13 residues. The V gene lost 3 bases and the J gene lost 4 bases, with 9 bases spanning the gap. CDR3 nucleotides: TGTGCCAGCAGTTTCCTTGGTAGCTATGGCTACACCTTC. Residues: CASSFLGSYGYTF.

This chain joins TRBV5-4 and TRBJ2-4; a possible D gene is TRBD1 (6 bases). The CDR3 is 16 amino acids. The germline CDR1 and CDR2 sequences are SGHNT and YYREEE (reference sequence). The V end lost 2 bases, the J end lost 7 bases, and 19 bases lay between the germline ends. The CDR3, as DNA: TGTGCCAGCAGCTTCATGTCGCACAGGGTAGGGAACATTCAGTACTTC. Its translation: CASSFMSHRVGNIQYF. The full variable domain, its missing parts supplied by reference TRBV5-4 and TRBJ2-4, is ETGVTQSPTHLIKTRGQQVTLRCSSQSGHNTVSWYQQALGQGPQFIFQYYREEENGRGNFPPRFSGLQFPNYSSELNVNALELDDSALYLCASSFMSHRVGNIQYFGAGTRLSVL.

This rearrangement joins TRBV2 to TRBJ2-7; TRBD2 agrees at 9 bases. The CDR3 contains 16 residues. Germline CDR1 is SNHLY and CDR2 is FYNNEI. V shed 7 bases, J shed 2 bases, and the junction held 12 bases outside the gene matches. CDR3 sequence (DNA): TGTGCCAGCACCCAGAGAGCTAGCGGGATAACCTACGAGCAGTACTTC. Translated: CASTQRASGITYEQYF.

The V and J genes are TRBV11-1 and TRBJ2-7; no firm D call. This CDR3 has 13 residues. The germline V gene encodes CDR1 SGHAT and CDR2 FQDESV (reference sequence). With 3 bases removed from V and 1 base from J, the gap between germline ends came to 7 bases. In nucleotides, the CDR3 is TGTGCCAGCAGCTTTAGCTTATCCTACGAGCAGTACGTC. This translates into CASSFSLSYEQYV.

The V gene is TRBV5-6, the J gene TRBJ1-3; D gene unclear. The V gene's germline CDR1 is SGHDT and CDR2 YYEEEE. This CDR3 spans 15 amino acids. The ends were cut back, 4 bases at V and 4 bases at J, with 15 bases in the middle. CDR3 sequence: CASSRKSSIGNTIYF. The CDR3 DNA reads TGTGCCAGCAGCCGCAAGTCAAGCATCGGAAACACCATATATTTT.

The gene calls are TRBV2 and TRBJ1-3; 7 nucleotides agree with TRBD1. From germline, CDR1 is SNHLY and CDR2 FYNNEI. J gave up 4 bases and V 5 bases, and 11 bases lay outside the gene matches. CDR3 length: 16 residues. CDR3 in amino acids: CASSTKRQGLGNTIYF. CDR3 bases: TGTGCCAGCAGTACTAAAAGACAGGGCTTGGGAAACACCATATATTTT.

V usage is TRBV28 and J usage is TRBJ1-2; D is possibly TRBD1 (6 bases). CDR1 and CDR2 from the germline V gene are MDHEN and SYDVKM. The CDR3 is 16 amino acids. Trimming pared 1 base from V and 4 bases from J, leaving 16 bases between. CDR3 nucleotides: TGTGCCAGCAGTTTATTCGGGACACTATTTGGCTATGGCTACACCTTC. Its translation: CASSLFGTLFGYGYTF.

CDR3 DNA sequence: TGTGCCAGCAGTGCCGGCGGGACTAATAGCAATCAGCCCCAGCATTTT. It specifies CASSAGGTNSNQPQHF. The rearrangement links TRBV9 to TRBJ1-5; D is perhaps TRBD1 (5 bases). CDR1 is SGDLS, CDR2 YYNGEE, per germline. Trimming took off 5 bases at V and 0 bases at J, with 15 bases between the two ends. There are 16 residues in the CDR3.

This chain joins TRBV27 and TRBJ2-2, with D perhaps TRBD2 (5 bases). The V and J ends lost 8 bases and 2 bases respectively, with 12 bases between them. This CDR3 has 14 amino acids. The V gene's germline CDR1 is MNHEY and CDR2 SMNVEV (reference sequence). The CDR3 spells CASWTWANTGELFF. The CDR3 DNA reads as TGTGCCAGCTGGACTTGGGCCAACACCGGGGAGCTGTTTTTT.

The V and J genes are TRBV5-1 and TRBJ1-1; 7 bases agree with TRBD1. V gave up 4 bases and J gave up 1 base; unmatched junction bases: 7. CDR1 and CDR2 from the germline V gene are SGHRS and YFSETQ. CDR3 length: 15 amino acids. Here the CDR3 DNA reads TGCGCCAGCAGCAGCCCGGGACAGACGAACACTGAAGCTTTCTTT. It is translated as CASSSPGQTNTEAFF.

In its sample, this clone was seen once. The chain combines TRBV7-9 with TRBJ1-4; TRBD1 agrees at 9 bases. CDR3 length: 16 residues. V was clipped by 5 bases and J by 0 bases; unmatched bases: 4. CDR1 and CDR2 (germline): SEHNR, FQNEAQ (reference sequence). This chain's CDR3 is CASSDGQGTTNEKLFF. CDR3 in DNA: TGTGCCAGCAGCGACGGACAGGGGACAACTAATGAAAAACTGTTTTTT.

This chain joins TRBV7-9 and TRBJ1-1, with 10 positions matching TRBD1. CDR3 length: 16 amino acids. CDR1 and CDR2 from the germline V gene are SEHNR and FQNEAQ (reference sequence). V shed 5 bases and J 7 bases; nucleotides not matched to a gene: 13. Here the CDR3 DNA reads TGTGCCAGCAGCACCAGACAGGGGGCTCAGGAAGGTGAAGCTTTCTTT. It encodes CASSTRQGAQEGEAFF.